This TCR beta chain was documented in a study of neurological immune-mediated disorders. The study drew its healthy controls from blood bank volunteers in Maryland, USA. Germline values: CDR1 SGHTA, CDR2 FQGNSA. V lost 3 bases and J 9 bases, leaving 9 bases between the germline ends. This CDR3 spans 11 amino acids. In its sample, this clonotype was seen many times. The target antigen is unknown. Findings and caveats of the study: The most TCR clonal expansion was seen in HTLV-1-associated myelopathy, whereas the least was seen in multiple sclerosis, below the level in healthy controls.

Synthesis of cDNA used 5'RACE (with 10-nucleotide random UMIs). Every sequencing run produced over 160 million TCR-beta sequences that came from 15-18 subjects. In TCRdb, the 5' RACE reads were re-called with MiXCR into one record per CDR3 protein. The profile shows around 79,000 distinct CDR3 sequences, over 12% of them singletons. The chain uses TRBV7-2 and TRBJ2-7, with unresolved D. The clonotype was recovered from a woman between 50 and 59 years old in good health. Sample: PBMCs. CDR3 loop: CASSLGIGQYF. CDR3 DNA sequence: TGTGCCAGCAGCTTGGGCATAGGGCAGTACTTC. Filled out from reference TRBV7-2 and TRBJ2-7, the complete variable domain reads GAGVSQSPSNKVTEKGKDVELRCDPISGHTALYWYRQSLGQGLEFLIYFQGNSAPDKSGLPSDRFSAERTGGSVSTLTIQRTQQEDSAVYLCASSLGIGQYFGPGTRLTVT.